These 3 T cell receptor beta chains came from one sample sequenced in a study of T cell changes during pregnancy in multiple sclerosis (dated by TCRdb to 2018 to 2020). The library was obtained by the immunoSEQ multiplex PCR assay. Held by TCRdb, this immuneACCESS table contains in-frame sequences only and omits some clones. Under half of the omission traces to an unresolved V gene where checked; the cause of the rest is unknown. The sample yields around 40,000 clones; 89% were counted once. The ten largest clones capture about 1.2% of the sample. This sample comprised CD4+ T cells from peripheral blood mononuclear cells, obtained in the first trimester of pregnancy. These receptors originate from a female donor with multiple sclerosis, enrolled in a pregnancy study.

This chain connects TRBV30 to TRBJ2-7; TRBD1 aligns across 7 bases. Germline-derived CDR1 and CDR2 are GTSNPN and SVGIG (reference sequence). CDR3 length equals 12 residues. The junction had 5 bases not matched to a gene; V was cut back by 5 bases and J by 4 bases. The CDR3 here is CAWAATGYEQYF. CDR3 in DNA: TGTGCCTGGGCTGCGACAGGGTACGAGCAGTACTTC.

This sequence joins TRBV10-3 and TRBJ2-5, with 9 positions matching TRBD2. This CDR3 has 18 amino acids. V gave up 4 bases and J gave up 4 bases; unmatched junction bases: 16. Germline assignment: CDR1 ENHRY and CDR2 SYGVKD. In DNA, the CDR3 is TGTGCCATCAGTGCTGGCCCGGGACTAGCCTCTATGGGAGAGACCCAGTACTTC. It translates to CAISAGPGLASMGETQYF.

The count of this clone is one. This chain joins TRBV2 and TRBJ2-2; 10 bases fit TRBD2. CDR1 is SNHLY and CDR2 is FYNNEI in the germline V gene. After removal of 3 bases from V and 6 bases from J, the junction contained 10 bases not matched to a gene. This CDR3 region has 17 residues. CDR3 in DNA: TGTGCCAGCAGTGATTCCTCCCTAGCGGGAGTCCCCGGGGAGCTGTTTTTT. Translated: CASSDSSLAGVPGELFF.